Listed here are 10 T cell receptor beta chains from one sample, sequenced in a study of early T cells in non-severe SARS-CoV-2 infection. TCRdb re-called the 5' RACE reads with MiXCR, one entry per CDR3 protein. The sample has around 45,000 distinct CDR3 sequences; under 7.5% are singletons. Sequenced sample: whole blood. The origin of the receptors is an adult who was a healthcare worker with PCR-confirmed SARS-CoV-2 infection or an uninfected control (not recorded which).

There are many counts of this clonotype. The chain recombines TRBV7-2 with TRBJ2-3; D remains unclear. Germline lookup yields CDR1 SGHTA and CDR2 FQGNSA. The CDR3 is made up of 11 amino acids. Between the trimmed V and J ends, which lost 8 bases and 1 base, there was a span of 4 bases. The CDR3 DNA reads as TGTGCCAGCCTTCGCACAGATACGCAGTATTTT. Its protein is CASLRTDTQYF.

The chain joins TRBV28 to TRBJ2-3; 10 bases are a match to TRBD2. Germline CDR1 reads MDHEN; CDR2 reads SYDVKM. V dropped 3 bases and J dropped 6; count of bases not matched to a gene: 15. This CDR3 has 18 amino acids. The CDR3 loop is CASSFPSGGPNPEDTQYF. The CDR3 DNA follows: TGTGCCAGCAGTTTCCCTAGCGGGGGCCCAAATCCAGAGGATACGCAGTATTTT.

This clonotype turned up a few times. Written as DNA, the CDR3 is TGTGCCAGCACCCTGCGGGGACATACGTACCAAGAGACCCAGTACTTC. Residues: CASTLRGHTYQETQYF. This chain connects TRBV28 to TRBJ2-5; D is perhaps TRBD1 or TRBD2 (6 bases each). This CDR3 comprises 16 residues. The germline gives CDR1 MDHEN, CDR2 SYDVKM. V lost 7 bases and J 0 bases, leaving 18 bases between the germline ends.

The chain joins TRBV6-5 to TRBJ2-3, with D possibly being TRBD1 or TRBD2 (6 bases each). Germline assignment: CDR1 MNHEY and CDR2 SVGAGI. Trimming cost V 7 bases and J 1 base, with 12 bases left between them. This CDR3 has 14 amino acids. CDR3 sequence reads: CASTPGGGTDTQYF. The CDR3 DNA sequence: TGTGCCAGCACTCCCGGGGGCGGCACAGATACGCAGTATTTT.

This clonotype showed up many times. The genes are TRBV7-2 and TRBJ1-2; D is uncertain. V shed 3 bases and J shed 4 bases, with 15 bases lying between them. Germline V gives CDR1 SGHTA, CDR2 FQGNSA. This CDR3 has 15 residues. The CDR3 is CASSFDGRVLYGYTF. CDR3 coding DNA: TGTGCCAGCAGCTTCGATGGACGGGTTCTCTATGGCTACACCTTC.

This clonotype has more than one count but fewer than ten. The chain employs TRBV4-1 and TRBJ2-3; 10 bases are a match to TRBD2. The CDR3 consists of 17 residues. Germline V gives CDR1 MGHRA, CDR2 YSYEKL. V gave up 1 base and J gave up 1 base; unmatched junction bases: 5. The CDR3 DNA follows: TGCGCCAGCAGCCAAGGAAGGACTAGCGGCGGCACAGATACGCAGTATTTT. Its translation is CASSQGRTSGGTDTQYF.

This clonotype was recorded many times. The CDR3 nucleotides read TGTGCCAGCAGTTCCCGGGGGGTCACAGATACGCAGTATTTT. As protein: CASSSRGVTDTQYF. This chain links TRBV12-3 or TRBV12-4 with TRBJ2-3; 7 bases are shared with TRBD2. This CDR3 region has 14 residues. The junction had 3 bases not matched to a gene; V was cut back by 4 bases and J by 2 bases.

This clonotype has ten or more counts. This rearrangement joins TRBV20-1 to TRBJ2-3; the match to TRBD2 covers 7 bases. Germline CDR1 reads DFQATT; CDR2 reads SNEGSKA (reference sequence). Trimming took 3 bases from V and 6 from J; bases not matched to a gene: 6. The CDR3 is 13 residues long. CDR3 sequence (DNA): TGCAGTGCTAGGGGACTAATTCGTGATACGCAGTATTTT. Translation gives CSARGLIRDTQYF.

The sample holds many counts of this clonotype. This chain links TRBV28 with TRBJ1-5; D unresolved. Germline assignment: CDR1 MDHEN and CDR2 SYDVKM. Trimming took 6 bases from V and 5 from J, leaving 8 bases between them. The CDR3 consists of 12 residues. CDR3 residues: CASRGLDQPQHF. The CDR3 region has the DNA TGTGCCAGCAGAGGGCTCGATCAGCCCCAGCATTTT.

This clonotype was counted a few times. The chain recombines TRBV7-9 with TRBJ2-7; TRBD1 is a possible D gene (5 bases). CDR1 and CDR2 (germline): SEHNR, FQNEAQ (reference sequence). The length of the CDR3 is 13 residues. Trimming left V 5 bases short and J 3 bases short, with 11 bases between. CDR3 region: CASSLGHLYEQYF. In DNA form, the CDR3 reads TGTGCCAGCAGCCTTGGACACCTCTACGAGCAGTACTTC.